This record concerns one T cell receptor beta chain sequence. This sample is part of a study of shared clonotypes between healthy human individuals. The length of the CDR3 is 15 residues. V was trimmed by 10 bases and J by 0 bases, leaving 18 bases between them. Germline V lookup: CDR1 MDHEN, CDR2 SYDVKM. The method was immunoSEQ multiplex PCR; TCRdb's version includes in-frame clones alone and lacks a portion of them. The sample carries about 2 million clones, less than 95% recorded once. CD45RO-negative cells were positively selected for CCR7, leaving out terminally differentiated effector memory CD45RA+ cells.

The receptor was isolated from a man younger than 30 in good health. This sequence joins TRBV28 and TRBJ2-5, with a weak D call TRBD1 (6 bases). The sequenced sample was naive CD8+ T cells sorted from blood. CDR3 residues: CAITTGFGNQETQYF. The CDR3 DNA reads as TGTGCCATAACAACAGGGTTCGGGAACCAAGAGACCCAGTACTTC.